This TCR beta chain was captured in a study of blood T cell repertoires in COVID-19. As for the study in general: Some COVID-19 samples were acute and others convalescent; all came from the United States, Italy and Spain.

Measured with immunoSEQ multiplex PCR; TCRdb has only the in-frame clones, and not every one. Of hundreds of thousands of clones listed, roughly 83% are singletons. V trimming: 5 bases; J trimming: 3 bases; junction bases outside the gene matches: 5. CDR3 length: 14 amino acids. The germline CDR1 and CDR2 sequences are SGHVS and FQNEAQ. Sequencing was carried out using peripheral blood. The rearrangement uses TRBV7-8 and TRBJ2-5; 8 bases fit TRBD1. The TCR sequence derives from an older man with acute or convalescent COVID-19. CDR3 DNA sequence: TGTGCCAGCAGCGGGGAGACAGGGGAAGAGACCCAGTACTTC. Residues: CASSGETGEETQYF. Using reference TRBV7-8 and TRBJ2-5 for the parts outside the CDR3, the full variable domain is GAGVSQSPRYKVAKRGQDVALRCDPISGHVSLFWYQQALGQGPEFLTYFQNEAQLDKSGLPSDRFFAERPEGSVSTLKIQRTQQEDSAVYLCASSGETGEETQYFGPGTRLLVL.